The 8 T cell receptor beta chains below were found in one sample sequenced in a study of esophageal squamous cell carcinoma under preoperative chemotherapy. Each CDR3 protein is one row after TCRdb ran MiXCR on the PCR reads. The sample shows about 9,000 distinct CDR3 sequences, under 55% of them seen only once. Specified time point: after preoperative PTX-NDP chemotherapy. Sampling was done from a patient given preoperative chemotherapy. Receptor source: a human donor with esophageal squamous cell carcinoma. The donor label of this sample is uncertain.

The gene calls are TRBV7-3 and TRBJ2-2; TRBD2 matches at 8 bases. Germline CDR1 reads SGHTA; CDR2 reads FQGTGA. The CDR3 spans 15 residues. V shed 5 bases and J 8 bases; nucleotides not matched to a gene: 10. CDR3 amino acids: CASSPSGSHLGELFF. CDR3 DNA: TGTGCCAGCAGCCCCAGCGGGAGTCATTTAGGGGAGCTGTTTTTT.

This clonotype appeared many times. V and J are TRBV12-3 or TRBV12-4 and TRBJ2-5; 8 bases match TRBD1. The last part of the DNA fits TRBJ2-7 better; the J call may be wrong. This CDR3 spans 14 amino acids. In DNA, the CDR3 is TGTGCCAGCAGGGCGGGACAGGAGGGTGGCGAGCAGTACTTC. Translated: CASRAGQEGGEQYF.

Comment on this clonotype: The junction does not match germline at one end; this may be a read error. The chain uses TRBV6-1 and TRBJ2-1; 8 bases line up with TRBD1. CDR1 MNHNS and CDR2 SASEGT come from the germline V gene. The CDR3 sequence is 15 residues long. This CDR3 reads CVSSEGTGGYNEQFF. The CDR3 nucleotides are TGTGTCAGCAGTGAAGGGACAGGAGGGTACAATGAGCAGTTCTTC.

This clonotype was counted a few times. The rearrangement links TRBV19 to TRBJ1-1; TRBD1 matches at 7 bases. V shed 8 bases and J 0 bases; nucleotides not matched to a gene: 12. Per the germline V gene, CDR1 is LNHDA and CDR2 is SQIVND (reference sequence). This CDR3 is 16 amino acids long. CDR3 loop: CASETLGQRMNTEAFF. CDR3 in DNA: TGTGCCAGTGAAACCTTGGGACAGAGAATGAACACTGAAGCTTTCTTT.

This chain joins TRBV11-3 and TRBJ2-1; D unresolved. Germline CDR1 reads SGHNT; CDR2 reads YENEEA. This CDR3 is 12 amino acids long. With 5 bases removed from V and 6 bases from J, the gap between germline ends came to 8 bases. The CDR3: CASSMRSNEQFF. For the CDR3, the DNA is TGTGCCAGCAGCATGAGGAGCAATGAGCAGTTCTTC.

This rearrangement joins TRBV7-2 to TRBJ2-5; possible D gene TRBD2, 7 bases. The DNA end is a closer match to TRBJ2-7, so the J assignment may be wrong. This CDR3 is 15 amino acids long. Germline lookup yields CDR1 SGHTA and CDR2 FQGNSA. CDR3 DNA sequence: TGTGCCAGCAGCTTACAATCCGGGGGGCTTTACGAGCAGTACTTC. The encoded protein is CASSLQSGGLYEQYF.

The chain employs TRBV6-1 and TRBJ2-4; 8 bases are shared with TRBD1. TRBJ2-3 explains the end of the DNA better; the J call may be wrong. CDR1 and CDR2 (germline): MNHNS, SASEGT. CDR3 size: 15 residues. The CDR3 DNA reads TGTGCCAGCAGTCCGGGGCAGGGGGCCAAAGGTATTCAGTATTTT. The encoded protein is CASSPGQGAKGIQYF.

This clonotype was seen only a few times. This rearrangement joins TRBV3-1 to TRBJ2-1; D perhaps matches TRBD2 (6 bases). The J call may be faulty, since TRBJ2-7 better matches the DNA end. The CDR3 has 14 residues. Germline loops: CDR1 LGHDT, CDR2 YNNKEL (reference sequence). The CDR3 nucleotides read TGTGCCAGCAGCCAAGATGGGGGGACGGGGGAGCAGTACTTC. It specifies CASSQDGGTGEQYF.